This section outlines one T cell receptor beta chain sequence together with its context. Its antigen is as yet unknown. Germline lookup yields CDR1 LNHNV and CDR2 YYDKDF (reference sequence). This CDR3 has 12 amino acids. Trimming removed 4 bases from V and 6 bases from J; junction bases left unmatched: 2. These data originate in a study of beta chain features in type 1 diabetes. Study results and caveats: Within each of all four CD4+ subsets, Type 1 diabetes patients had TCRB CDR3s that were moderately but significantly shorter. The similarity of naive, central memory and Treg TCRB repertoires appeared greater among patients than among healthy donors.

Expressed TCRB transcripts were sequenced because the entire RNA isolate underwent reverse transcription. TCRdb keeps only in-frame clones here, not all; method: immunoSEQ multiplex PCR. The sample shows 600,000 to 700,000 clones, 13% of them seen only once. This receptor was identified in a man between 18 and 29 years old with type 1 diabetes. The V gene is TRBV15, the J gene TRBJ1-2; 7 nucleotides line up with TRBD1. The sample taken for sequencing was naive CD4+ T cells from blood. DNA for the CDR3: TGTGCCACCAGCACCACAGGGGATGGCTACACCTTC. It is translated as CATSTTGDGYTF.